Presented here are 5 T cell receptor beta chains from one specimen sequenced in a study of cytomegalovirus exposure and HLA in healthy donors. This PCR relied on a set of 60 Vbeta primers and 13 Jbeta primers. TCRdb's table, derived via immunoSEQ multiplex PCR, lists solely in-frame clones and lacks some. The sample shows nearly 70,000 clones, roughly four fifths of them seen only once. The specimen was PBMCs. The receptors originated from an older woman in good health and CMV-seropositive.

The J gene is TRBJ2-5, the V gene TRBV9; D possibly corresponds to TRBD2 (6 bases). V lost 0 bases and J 6 bases, leaving 9 bases between the germline ends. The CDR3 totals 13 residues. Per the germline V gene, CDR1 is SGDLS and CDR2 is YYNGEE. Here the CDR3 reads CASSVAGEQTQYF. In DNA form, the CDR3 reads TGTGCCAGCAGCGTAGCGGGGGAACAGACCCAGTACTTC.

V usage is TRBV27 and J usage is TRBJ2-1, with no clear D. Trimming pared 2 bases from V and 8 bases from J, leaving 10 bases between. This CDR3 region has 13 residues. Germline CDR1 reads MNHEY; CDR2 reads SMNVEV (reference sequence). The CDR3 sequence is CASSLSIRDEQFF. The CDR3 coding sequence is TGTGCCAGCAGTTTAAGTATACGGGATGAGCAGTTCTTC.

The chain carries TRBV6-1 and TRBJ2-1; 9 bases match TRBD2. The V gene end was trimmed by 7 bases and the J gene end by 3 bases; junction bases not matched to a gene: 1. There are 13 residues in the CDR3. From germline, CDR1 is MNHNS and CDR2 SASEGT. CDR3 residues: CASTSGVYNEQFF. For the CDR3, the DNA is TGTGCCAGCACTAGCGGGGTCTACAATGAGCAGTTCTTC.

This clone was picked up a small number of times. The chain uses TRBV5-1 and TRBJ2-2; 9 bases are a match to TRBD1. V dropped 4 bases and J dropped 4; count of bases not matched to a gene: 2. Germline CDR1 is SGHRS and CDR2 is YFSETQ. This CDR3 has 14 residues. The CDR3 sequence is CASSLGQGTGELFF. CDR3 nucleotide sequence: TGCGCCAGCAGCCTGGGACAGGGCACCGGGGAGCTGTTTTTT.

The chain employs TRBV30 and TRBJ2-1, with D unresolved. V was trimmed by 3 bases and J by 10 bases, leaving 10 bases between them. CDR1 and CDR2 from the germline V gene are GTSNPN and SVGIG (reference sequence). CDR3 length: 11 residues. As DNA, the CDR3 is TGTGCCTGGAGAGTAGCACGAGAGCAGTTCTTC. Protein sequence: CAWRVAREQFF.